The rows below give T cell receptor beta chains drawn from one sample of a study of blood T cell repertoires in COVID-19. Generated by immunoSEQ multiplex PCR, the TCRdb table keeps only in-frame clones and is missing some. The sample consists of about 51,000 clones, 86% of them appearing once. Sequencing used peripheral blood. The receptors here all came from a man aged 55 to 69 with acute or convalescent COVID-19. Both conserved end residues are part of each CDR3. Fields, in order: J gene, clone size, V gene, D gene, CDR3 DNA, CDR3 protein. D genes are given only for firm matches. Some rows have no size entry. The others give once, few or many, or a class for an expanded clone.

TRBJ1-5 few TRBV2 TRBD1 TGTGCCAGCAGCGCACAGGGGCTCGACAATCAGCCCCAGCATTTT CASSAQGLDNQPQHF
TRBJ1-2 . TRBV19 TRBD1 TGTGCCACTCTACAGGGGATCTATGGCTACACCTTC CATLQGIYGYTF
TRBJ2-3 . TRBV24-1 . TGTGCCACCAGTGATTTTAGCGGAGGGCAGAGAGATACGCAGTATTTT CATSDFSGGQRDTQYF
TRBJ1-3 . TRBV5-6 . TGTGCCAGCAGCATGACAGCCGGAAACACCATATATTTT CASSMTAGNTIYF
TRBJ2-3 . TRBV29-1 TRBD2 TGCAGCGCGGGACTAACTAGCGGGACAGATACGCAGTATTTT CSAGLTSGTDTQYF
TRBJ2-7 . TRBV27 . TGTGCCAGCTCTCGACAGTTCCTCTACGAGCAGTACTTC CASSRQFLYEQYF
TRBJ2-7 . TRBV20-1 TRBD1 TGCAGTGCTAGTTATGGGACAGGGATCTACGAGCAGTACTTC CSASYGTGIYEQYF
TRBJ1-5 . TRBV24-1 . TGTGCCACCAGTGATTTAGGTTTGTCAGGGGGCAATCAGCCCCAGCATTTT CATSDLGLSGGNQPQHF
TRBJ1-4 . TRBV6-5 . TGTGCCAGCAGTTACGGCAGGATTGAAAAACTGTTTTTT CASSYGRIEKLFF
TRBJ1-6 . TRBV3-1/TRBV3-2 . TGTGCCAGCAGCCCGGGAGATAATTCACCCCTCCACTTT CASSPGDNSPLHF
TRBJ2-1 . TRBV6-4 TRBD1 TGTGCCAGCAGTGACCCCGAGACAGGGAAAATCAATGAGCAGTTCTTC CASSDPETGKINEQFF
TRBJ2-3 few TRBV11-3 TRBD2 TGTGCCAGCAGCCAAGATAGCGGGGGGGCGGTGGATACGCAGTATTTT CASSQDSGGAVDTQYF
TRBJ1-6 . TRBV27 . TGTGCCAGCCGGCGGGACTTCGTTTCACCCCTCCACTTT CASRRDFVSPLHF
TRBJ2-2 . TRBV4-1 . TGCGCCAGCAGCCAAGGCCTAGCGAACACCGGGGAGCTGTTTTTT CASSQGLANTGELFF
TRBJ1-1 . TRBV5-1 TRBD1 TGCGCCAGCAGCTTCTCGCAGGGGGCTTCTGAAGCTTTCTTT CASSFSQGASEAFF
TRBJ2-1 . TRBV10-3 TRBD2 TGTGCCATCAGGGCGACTAGCGGGAGCTACGATGAGCAGTTCTTC CAIRATSGSYDEQFF